This T cell receptor beta chain was found in a study of vaccination and CD4 T cells after COVID-19. Study findings and constraints: Convalescent patients displayed a median around 86% of reactive clones emerging only post-vaccination.

Germline V gene data show CDR1 as MNHNS and CDR2 as SASEGT. The CDR3 runs to 12 residues. Losses at the gene ends were 3 bases for V and 4 bases for J; bases not matched to a gene: 0. The treatment was: roughly 11-day PBMC culture with coronavirus spike peptide pools or control peptides (ViraFEST assay). A note on this clonotype: What it binds is not known.

Sequence data for DNA of cultured CD4+ T cells were generated by the Oncomine TCR Beta short-read assay. TCRdb used MiXCR to reprocess the PCR reads, holding one entry per CDR3 protein. The sample has fewer than 20,000 distinct CDR3 sequences; approximately 51% are singletons. This clonotype was obtained from a human donor who had recovered from COVID-19. Sequenced: CD4+ T cells from blood, cultured in vitro. V and J are TRBV6-1 and TRBJ2-7, with 7 bases identical to TRBD1. This CDR3 is CASSETGYEQYF. CDR3 nucleotide sequence: TGTGCCAGCAGTGAGACAGGGTACGAGCAGTACTTC.